The 4 T cell receptor beta chains presented below share a single source sample, sequenced in a study of technical replicates of blood from a few donors. Sequenced by immunoSEQ multiplex PCR; TCRdb stores in-frame clones only, minus some. The sample contains about 97,000 clones, 95% to 96% of which appear only once. The sequencing input was T cells isolated from PBMCs. Every receptor here comes from a human donor in good health.

This sequence joins TRBV30 and TRBJ2-7; weak D call: TRBD2 (6 bases). Germline assignment: CDR1 GTSNPN and CDR2 SVGIG (reference sequence). The ends were cut back, 5 bases at V and 6 bases at J, with 14 bases in the middle. The CDR3 is 12 residues long. CDR3 DNA sequence: TGTGCCTGGGGAAGGCGGGGCGGCGAGCAGTACTTC. It is translated as CAWGRRGGEQYF.

This clone showed up just once. This chain joins TRBV19 and TRBJ2-7; maybe TRBD1 (6 bases). Deletions cut 10 bases from V and 1 base from J, with 38 bases between. The germline V gene has CDR1 LNHDA and CDR2 SQIVND (reference sequence). This CDR3 region has 21 residues. CDR3 sequence (DNA): TGTGCCAATACCATAAAAGTATCCGGGACAAGAAAAATATTTACATCCTACGAGCAGTACTTC. It is translated as CANTIKVSGTRKIFTSYEQYF.

The J gene is TRBJ2-1, the V gene TRBV4-2; 8 bases are shared with TRBD2. The CDR3 extends over 15 amino acids. Germline V gene data show CDR1 as LGHNA and CDR2 as YNFKEQ. With V trimmed by 1 base and J by 3 bases, 2 bases remained unmatched. The CDR3 here is CASSQVSGSYNEQFF. The CDR3 nucleotides read TGTGCCAGCAGCCAAGTAAGCGGGAGCTACAATGAGCAGTTCTTC.

This chain links TRBV7-2 with TRBJ2-7; TRBD2 might be the D (6 bases). Germline assignment: CDR1 SGHTA and CDR2 FQGNSA. CDR3 length: 15 residues. Trimming left V 3 bases short and J 3 bases short, with 15 bases between. CDR3 bases: TGTGCCAGCAGCTTGGGACTGGATCCCGGCTACGAGCAGTACTTC. Protein product: CASSLGLDPGYEQYF.